The 8 T cell receptor beta chains below all came from one sample that was sequenced in a study of cytomegalovirus exposure and HLA in healthy donors. The PCR made use of 60 Vbeta and 13 Jbeta primers. Assay: immunoSEQ multiplex PCR; the TCRdb copy retains only in-frame clones and omits some. The sample contains around 300,000 clones, roughly 70% of which appear only once. Sequencing was carried out using PBMCs. All receptors derive from a female donor in good health and CMV-seronegative.

In its sample, this clone was seen a few times. In DNA, the CDR3 is TGTGCCAGCAGCCCAATCAGGGTGCGTGAAAGTGGCTACACCTTC. It is translated as CASSPIRVRESGYTF. The chain recombines TRBV5-4 with TRBJ1-2; weak D call: TRBD1 (5 bases). Trimming left V 4 bases short and J 7 bases short, with 20 bases between. Germline V gene lookup returns CDR1 SGHNT and CDR2 YYREEE (reference sequence). There are 15 residues in the CDR3. Full variable domain (missing parts from reference TRBV5-4 and TRBJ1-2): ETGVTQSPTHLIKTRGQQVTLRCSSQSGHNTVSWYQQALGQGPQFIFQYYREEENGRGNFPPRFSGLQFPNYSSELNVNALELDDSALYLCASSPIRVRESGYTFGSGTRLTVV.

CDR3: CASSVRDFSYEQYF. The CDR3 nucleotides read TGTGCCAGCAGCGTCCGGGACTTCTCCTACGAGCAGTACTTC. The chain joins TRBV9 to TRBJ2-7, with a tentative D call TRBD2 (6 bases). This CDR3 is 14 amino acids long. The V gene's germline CDR1 is SGDLS and CDR2 YYNGEE. Trimming removed 2 bases at V and 0 bases at J, with 9 bases between.

In this sample, this clone turned up a few times. V gene TRBV5-1 combines with J gene TRBJ2-7, with 9 bases aligning to TRBD2. CDR1 is SGHRS, CDR2 YFSETQ, per germline. Trimming cost V 7 bases and J 4 bases; bases outside gene matches: 6. The CDR3 is 13 residues long. The CDR3 DNA reads as TGCGCCAGCGCGGGAGGGTTACTATACGAGCAGTACTTC. Residues: CASAGGLLYEQYF.

The chain links TRBV19 to TRBJ1-5; TRBD1 agrees at 7 bases. The CDR3 sequence is 14 residues long. The J segment lost 6 bases and the V segment lost 8 bases, leaving 10 bases of the junction unmatched. The germline V gene has CDR1 LNHDA and CDR2 SQIVND (reference sequence). The CDR3 DNA reads as TGTGCCAGTTGGTGGCAGGGGGGCGGTCAGCCCCAGCATTTT. It codes for CASWWQGGGQPQHF. The full variable domain, in which reference TRBV19 and TRBJ1-5 provide the parts outside the CDR3, is DGGITQSPKYLFRKEGQNVTLSCEQNLNHDAMYWYRQDPGQGLRLIYYSQIVNDFQKGDIAEGYSVSREKKESFPLTVTSAQKNPTAFYLCASWWQGGGQPQHFGDGTRLSIL.

The chain joins TRBV28 to TRBJ2-2; the D gene is possibly TRBD1 (6 bases). The germline CDR1 and CDR2 sequences are MDHEN and SYDVKM. With 10 bases removed from V and 4 bases from J, the gap between germline ends came to 16 bases. The CDR3 is 14 residues long. CDR3: CAIRSGALTGELFF. The CDR3 nucleotides read TGTGCCATCCGTTCAGGGGCTCTCACCGGGGAGCTGTTTTTT.

The chain joins TRBV30 to TRBJ2-1; possible D gene TRBD2, 6 bases. The V end was cut by 2 bases, the J end by 8 bases, with 7 bases between. This CDR3 region has 11 residues. The germline CDR1 and CDR2 sequences are GTSNPN and SVGIG (reference sequence). The CDR3 bases are TGTGCCTGGAGTTTAGCGGATGAGCAGTTCTTC. It specifies CAWSLADEQFF.

V usage is TRBV5-1 and J usage is TRBJ2-5; 10 bases map to TRBD1. The closer fit of TRBJ2-7 to the DNA end suggests the J call may be wrong. The CDR3 runs to 17 residues. In germline, CDR1 is SGHRS, CDR2 YFSETQ. The CDR3 is CASSLIVSGTGADEQYF. The DNA of the CDR3 is TGCGCCAGCAGCTTGATAGTGTCGGGGACAGGGGCCGACGAGCAGTACTTC.

This clone occurred a few times. The gene calls are TRBV6-5 and TRBJ2-2; 7 bases agree with TRBD2. This CDR3 has 13 residues. Germline values: CDR1 MNHEY, CDR2 SVGAGI. After removal of 6 bases from V and 6 bases from J, the junction contained 4 bases not matched to a gene. The DNA for the CDR3 is TGTGCCAGCAGGACGGGAGGACCCGGGGAGCTGTTTTTT. Translation: CASRTGGPGELFF.